This TCR beta chain was recovered during a study of T cell repertoires in cytomegalovirus infection. On the study more broadly: Both a matching HLA type and CMV infection were indicated by public TCR beta signatures.

V lost 5 bases and J lost 3, with 7 bases in between. The germline CDR1 and CDR2 sequences are LNHDA and SQIVND (reference sequence). The CDR3 covers 12 residues. Turning to this clonotype: Its antigen is not identified.

Overall study findings and caveats: The study found HLA-C-restricted CMV-specific TCR beta clonotypes dominating the ex vivo response. Carriers of CMV and the relevant HLA type were discriminated by public TCR beta frequency.

TCRdb reprocessed the reads via MiXCR and lists one record per CDR3 protein. Here the sample spans about 260,000 distinct CDR3 sequences, roughly an eighth being singletons. Sequencing was performed on PBMCs. The chain uses TRBV19 and TRBJ1-1; D gene uncertain. The TCR comes from a human donor in good health (CMV status not recorded). Some clones in this sample may be carry-over from other donors' samples. The CDR3: CASSGQYTEAFF. The CDR3 nucleotides read TGTGCCAGTAGTGGTCAGTACACTGAAGCTTTCTTT.